A single sample is the source of the 26 T cell receptor beta chains below, sequenced in a study of CD8 T cells in Susac syndrome. cDNA came from approximately 0.5 to 1 ug RNA primed by random hexamers. In TCRdb, the immunoSEQ multiplex PCR reads were re-called with MiXCR into one record per CDR3 protein. Of tens of thousands of distinct CDR3 sequences detected, over 85% appear once; the ten largest clones hold 0.45% to 0.55%. Sequenced material: CD8+ T cells from PBMCs. Receptors were obtained from a human donor with Susac syndrome.

The J gene is TRBJ1-5, the V gene TRBV6-5, with TRBD1 identical over 7 bases. This CDR3 is 15 amino acids long. Germline values: CDR1 MNHEY, CDR2 SVGAGI. Trimming took 6 bases from V and 0 from J; bases not matched to a gene: 5. CDR3 bases: TGTGCCAGCAGACAGGGGACCTTTAGCAATCAGCCCCAGCATTTT. Translated: CASRQGTFSNQPQHF.

The chain links TRBV29-1 to TRBJ1-2; D remains unclear. In germline, CDR1 is SQVTM, CDR2 ANQGSEA. The CDR3 length is 17 residues. Trimming removed 0 bases from V and 4 bases from J, with 21 bases in between. The CDR3 DNA reads as TGCAGCGTTGAAGATCCGGCGCCAGGAGCAACTTCCTATGGCTACACCTTC. Translation: CSVEDPAPGATSYGYTF.

V gene TRBV28 combines with J gene TRBJ2-7, with no clear D. This CDR3 comprises 14 residues. Trimming pared 4 bases from V and 1 base from J, leaving 11 bases between. CDR1 is MDHEN, CDR2 SYDVKM, per germline. CDR3 in DNA: TGTGCCAGCAGTTCCCCCTCGACTTCCTACGAGCAGTACTTC. Protein product: CASSSPSTSYEQYF.

This clonotype was detected only once. The CDR3 here is CASSLGFANTEAFF. CDR3 in DNA: TGTGCCAGCAGCCTAGGATTCGCGAACACTGAAGCTTTCTTT. The gene calls are TRBV12-3 or TRBV12-4 and TRBJ1-1, with no clear D. The ends were cut back, 6 bases at V and 1 base at J, with 12 bases in the middle. The CDR3 is made up of 14 amino acids.

The chain has TRBV30 and TRBJ2-3; tentatively, D is TRBD1 (6 bases). Trimming cost V 2 bases and J 0 bases, with 9 bases left between them. The CDR3 contains 14 residues. CDR1 is GTSNPN and CDR2 is SVGIG in the germline V gene (reference sequence). The DNA for the CDR3 is TGTGCCTGGAGTTCGGACAGAAGCACAGATACGCAGTATTTT. As protein: CAWSSDRSTDTQYF.

This clonotype was counted between two and nine times. The chain is built from TRBV5-1 and TRBJ1-5; D gene uncertain. Trimming took off 0 bases at V and 5 bases at J, with 6 bases between the two ends. CDR3 length: 13 residues. Germline CDR1 and CDR2: SGHRS and YFSETQ. DNA of the CDR3: TGCGCCAGCAGCTTGGGGGGAGATCAGCCCCAGCATTTT. It translates to CASSLGGDQPQHF. Based on the CDR3 plus reference TRBV5-1 and TRBJ1-5, the full variable domain is KAGVTQTPRYLIKTRGQQVTLSCSPISGHRSVSWYQQTPGQGLQFLFEYFSETQRNKGNFPGRFSGRQFSNSRSEMNVSTLELGDSALYLCASSLGGDQPQHFGDGTRLSIL.

This clonotype was detected once. The V gene is TRBV20-1, the J gene TRBJ2-5, with a weak D call TRBD2 (5 bases). The CDR3 has 12 residues. Trimming took off 2 bases at V and 5 bases at J, with 9 bases between the two ends. Germline CDR1 DFQATT, CDR2 SNEGSKA (reference sequence). CDR3 in amino acids: CSARLAPETQYF. The CDR3 DNA reads as TGCAGTGCTAGACTAGCACCTGAGACCCAGTACTTC.

The V call is TRBV6-2 or TRBV6-3, the J call TRBJ2-7, with D perhaps given as TRBD1 or TRBD2 (6 bases each). CDR3 length equals 18 residues. Trimming stripped 2 bases from V and 0 bases from J, with 20 bases between. Per the germline V gene, CDR1 is MNHEY and CDR2 is SVGEGT. CDR3 sequence (DNA): TGTGCCAGCAGTTACGAACAGGGCGTCATCGGGGGCTCCTACGAGCAGTACTTC. Translating gives CASSYEQGVIGGSYEQYF.

The rearrangement uses TRBV20-1 and TRBJ1-1, with D tentatively TRBD1 (5 bases). V gave up 1 base and J gave up 3 bases, with 9 bases separating them. The CDR3 extends over 13 amino acids. CDR1 is DFQATT and CDR2 is SNEGSKA in the germline V gene (reference sequence). The DNA of the CDR3 is TGCAGTGCTAGAGCCGGGACTCACACTGAAGCTTTCTTT. Protein: CSARAGTHTEAFF.

V gene TRBV19 combines with J gene TRBJ1-5; D uncertain. With 7 bases removed from V and 2 bases from J, the gap between germline ends came to 12 bases. The V gene's germline CDR1 is LNHDA and CDR2 SQIVND (reference sequence). The CDR3 runs 14 residues. The DNA for the CDR3 is TGTGCCAGTACCCCAGACGGACGCAATCAGCCCCAGCATTTT. As protein: CASTPDGRNQPQHF.

This chain joins TRBV4-3 and TRBJ2-7, with TRBD2 identical over 12 bases. V shed 0 bases and J 3 bases; nucleotides not matched to a gene: 0. CDR3 length: 15 amino acids. Germline V gene lookup returns CDR1 LGHNA and CDR2 YSLEER. The CDR3 reads CASSQETSGSYEQYF. As DNA, the CDR3 is TGCGCCAGCAGCCAAGAGACTAGCGGGAGCTACGAGCAGTACTTC.

This sequence joins TRBV5-4 and TRBJ2-1; 12 bases agree with TRBD2. Per the germline V gene, CDR1 is SGHNT and CDR2 is YYREEE (reference sequence). The length of the CDR3 is 16 residues. V was pared by 4 bases and J by 5 bases, with 7 bases of the junction left unmatched. Here the CDR3 reads CASSPSSGGAHNEQFF. The CDR3, as DNA: TGTGCCAGCAGCCCATCTAGCGGGGGGGCTCACAATGAGCAGTTCTTC.

The J gene is TRBJ2-7, the V gene TRBV20-1; 12 bases agree with TRBD2. The V gene's germline CDR1 is DFQATT and CDR2 SNEGSKA (reference sequence). After removal of 5 bases from V and 4 bases from J, the junction contained 9 bases not matched to a gene. This CDR3 has 15 amino acids. Here the CDR3 DNA reads TGCAGTGCTCTCGGACTAGCGGGATCCCTATACGAGCAGTACTTC. Amino acid sequence: CSALGLAGSLYEQYF.

This chain connects TRBV6-1 to TRBJ2-3, with TRBD2 identical over 16 bases. CDR3 size: 17 residues. Germline V gene sequence: CDR1 MNHNS, CDR2 SASEGT. V was pared by 6 bases and J by 6 bases, with 9 bases of the junction left unmatched. The CDR3 spells CASSIVGLAGGPDTQYF. In DNA, the CDR3 is TGTGCCAGCAGCATAGTGGGACTAGCGGGAGGGCCGGATACGCAGTATTTT.

V is TRBV6-5 and J is TRBJ2-1; perhaps TRBD1 as D (7 bases). Germline CDR1 is MNHEY and CDR2 is SVGAGI. Trimming removed 2 bases from V and 8 bases from J, with 16 bases in between. The CDR3 is made up of 15 amino acids. CDR3 nucleotides: TGTGCCAGCAGTTACCGGTCAGGGGGGATCGATGAGCAGTTCTTC. It encodes CASSYRSGGIDEQFF.

V is TRBV4-3 and J is TRBJ2-7; 7 bases match TRBD1. V shed 1 base, J shed 3 bases, and the junction held 6 bases outside the gene matches. CDR1 and CDR2 from the germline V gene are LGHNA and YSLEER. The CDR3 has 15 amino acids. CDR3 loop: CASSQARDSYYEQYF. The CDR3, as DNA: TGCGCCAGCAGCCAAGCGAGGGACAGCTACTACGAGCAGTACTTC.

The chain combines TRBV9 with TRBJ2-3; 7 nucleotides agree with TRBD2. With V trimmed by 6 bases and J by 1 base, 11 bases remained unmatched. The germline V gene encodes CDR1 SGDLS and CDR2 YYNGEE. The CDR3 has 16 amino acids. This CDR3 is CASMGRGVFGTDTQYF. CDR3 in DNA: TGTGCCAGCATGGGGAGGGGAGTATTCGGCACAGATACGCAGTATTTT.

The rearrangement uses TRBV9 and TRBJ2-3, with D possibly being TRBD1 or TRBD2 (5 bases each). The CDR3 sequence is 15 residues long. Germline V gene data show CDR1 as SGDLS and CDR2 as YYNGEE. V lost 1 base and J lost 1, with 10 bases in between. The CDR3 DNA sequence: TGTGCCAGCAGCGTATCCCCGGGACGCACAGATACGCAGTATTTT. Translated, it gives CASSVSPGRTDTQYF. Using reference TRBV9 and TRBJ2-3 for the parts outside the CDR3, the full variable domain is DSGVTQTPKHLITATGQRVTLRCSPRSGDLSVYWYQQSLDQGLQFLIQYYNGEERAKGNILERFSAQQFPDLHSELNLSSLELGDSALYFCASSVSPGRTDTQYFGPGTRLTVL.

V usage is TRBV5-1 and J usage is TRBJ2-7; 7 nucleotides align to TRBD1. V trimming: 5 bases; J trimming: 3 bases; junction bases outside the gene matches: 11. CDR1 and CDR2 (germline): SGHRS, YFSETQ. This CDR3 spans 15 amino acids. CDR3 bases: TGCGCCAGCAGGGAGGCGCTGGGACAGAACTACGAGCAGTACTTC. Amino acid sequence: CASREALGQNYEQYF. Full variable domain (remainder filled in from reference TRBV5-1 and TRBJ2-7): KAGVTQTPRYLIKTRGQQVTLSCSPISGHRSVSWYQQTPGQGLQFLFEYFSETQRNKGNFPGRFSGRQFSNSRSEMNVSTLELGDSALYLCASREALGQNYEQYFGPGTRLTVT.

This chain links TRBV7-6 with TRBJ2-7; a possible D gene is TRBD1 (5 bases). V gave up 5 bases and J gave up 0 bases, with 11 bases separating them. The CDR3 has 14 residues. In germline, CDR1 is SGHVS, CDR2 FNYEAQ. This CDR3 reads CASSAGHTSYEQYF. CDR3 nucleotide sequence: TGTGCCAGCAGCGCAGGACATACCTCCTACGAGCAGTACTTC.

The V gene is TRBV15, the J gene TRBJ2-1; weak D call: TRBD1 (6 bases). CDR3 size: 13 residues. Trimming removed 1 base from V and 6 bases from J, with 7 bases in between. Per germline, CDR1 LNHNV and CDR2 YYDKDF (reference sequence). DNA of the CDR3: TGTGCCACCAGCAGAGGACAGGTCAATGAGCAGTTCTTC. Amino acid sequence: CATSRGQVNEQFF. The entire variable domain, with the rest obtained from reference TRBV15 and TRBJ2-1, is as follows: DAMVIQNPRYQVTQFGKPVTLSCSQTLNHNVMYWYQQKSSQAPKLLFHYYDKDFNNEADTPDNFQSRRPNTSFCFLDIRSPGLGDTAMYLCATSRGQVNEQFFGPGTRLTVL.

Worth noting for this clonotype: The junction shows a germline mismatch at one end, possibly a read error. The chain has TRBV6-5 and TRBJ1-2; D not certain. CDR3 length: 12 amino acids. CDR1 and CDR2 (germline): MNHEY, SVGAGI. The CDR3 coding sequence is TGTGCCAGCAGTTACGATAGTGGACCGCGGGTCTTC. This sequence encodes CASSYDSGPRVF.

This rearrangement joins TRBV4-1 to TRBJ2-2; the D is unclear. The CDR3 runs 15 residues. The V gene's germline CDR1 is MGHRA and CDR2 YSYEKL. V was trimmed by 0 bases and J by 7 bases, leaving 12 bases between them. The CDR3 DNA follows: TGCGCCAGCAGCCAAGATTATAATCGGTTCGGGGAGCTGTTTTTT. This encodes CASSQDYNRFGELFF.

This clonotype showed up just a few times. The rearrangement joins TRBV5-1 to TRBJ2-1; D is undetermined. CDR1 SGHRS and CDR2 YFSETQ come from the germline V gene. The CDR3 is made up of 12 amino acids. V was shortened by 3 bases and J by 7 bases, with 8 bases between the two germline ends. CDR3 residues: CASSSEGNEQFF. The DNA of the CDR3 is TGCGCCAGCAGCTCAGAAGGGAATGAGCAGTTCTTC.

The chain has TRBV27 and TRBJ2-7; D remains ambiguous. Germline V gene lookup returns CDR1 MNHEY and CDR2 SMNVEV (reference sequence). The CDR3 covers 13 residues. V was trimmed by 2 bases and J by 2 bases, leaving 7 bases between them. CDR3 DNA sequence: TGTGCCAGCAGTTTAAGGCTAGCCTACGAGCAGTACTTC. It codes for CASSLRLAYEQYF.

The chain's CDR3 is CASSPLKSGTEAFF. CDR3 DNA: TGTGCCAGCTCACCATTGAAGTCGGGGACTGAAGCTTTCTTT. The chain joins TRBV18 to TRBJ1-1, with no clear D. The CDR3 has 14 amino acids. Germline values: CDR1 KGHSH, CDR2 LQKENI. V was trimmed by 2 bases and J by 5 bases, leaving 12 bases between them.